The 22 T cell receptor beta chains presented below share a single source sample, sequenced in a study of monozygotic twins with inflammatory bowel disease (dated by TCRdb to about 2019). Library preparation was by 5' RACE. TCRdb shows the sequencer as Illumina HiSeq 2500. The reads, reprocessed by TCRdb, yield one row per CDR3 protein sequence and no DNA. The sample table records more than 85,000 distinct CDR3 sequences. The ten biggest clones cover around 11% of the sample. The sequenced sample consisted of blood. The source of these receptors is a human donor with ulcerative colitis or Crohn's disease, or a healthy co-twin of an affected twin (not recorded which).

This chain links TRBV7-9 with TRBJ1-4; TCRdb's D gene call, TRBD1, goes unchecked for lack of DNA. Germline-derived CDR1 and CDR2 are SEHNR and FQNEAQ (reference sequence). The CDR3 totals 12 residues. The CDR3 reads CASSLPVGDMFF.

J is TRBJ2-5 and V is TRBV5-1; TCRdb's D gene call, TRBD1, goes unchecked for lack of DNA. The CDR3 runs to 18 residues. CDR1 SGHRS and CDR2 YFSETQ come from the germline V gene. CDR3: CASSTGTGPIGVQETQYF.

The genes are TRBV20-1 and TRBJ2-1; without DNA, the TCRdb call of TRBD1 cannot be checked. The CDR3 runs 11 residues. The V gene's germline CDR1 is DFQATT and CDR2 SNEGSKA (reference sequence). CDR3 region: CSARQGIGQFF.

This rearrangement joins TRBV5-6 to TRBJ2-5. This CDR3 contains 14 residues. Germline CDR1 is SGHDT and CDR2 is YYEEEE. CDR3 amino acids: CASSFERLMETQYF.

J is TRBJ2-2 and V is TRBV15; TCRdb proposes TRBD2, but this gene call is untestable without DNA. In germline, CDR1 is LNHNV, CDR2 YYDKDF (reference sequence). This CDR3 contains 14 residues. The CDR3 region is CATSRDREAGELFF. The full variable domain, with the rest looked up from reference TRBV15 and TRBJ2-2, is DAMVIQNPRYQVTQFGKPVTLSCSQTLNHNVMYWYQQKSSQAPKLLFHYYDKDFNNEADTPDNFQSRRPNTSFCFLDIRSPGLGDTAMYLCATSRDREAGELFFGEGSRLTVL.

The V call is TRBV6-2 or TRBV6-3, the J call TRBJ1-1. CDR1 and CDR2 from the germline V gene are MNHEY and SVGEGT. The CDR3 is 15 residues long. CDR3: CASSYSRQTDTEAFF.

The chain has TRBV19 and TRBJ1-5; checking the TCRdb D call of TRBD1 is not possible without DNA. Germline V gives CDR1 LNHDA, CDR2 SQIVND (reference sequence). There are 15 residues in the CDR3. CDR3 protein: CASSPRTQSNQPQHF.

The CDR3 sequence: CAWKPGQGAVGEQFF. The chain links TRBV30 to TRBJ2-1; TCRdb designates TRBD1, a call that cannot be tested without DNA. The CDR3 extends over 15 amino acids. Germline CDR1 reads GTSNPN; CDR2 reads SVGIG (reference sequence).

The gene calls are TRBV12-3 or TRBV12-4 and TRBJ1-4. The CDR3 has 14 residues. The CDR3 sequence is CASSLSGLSEKLFF.

This chain uses TRBV5-1 with TRBJ1-2; the D call from TCRdb, TRBD1, cannot be confirmed without DNA. The germline V gene encodes CDR1 SGHRS and CDR2 YFSETQ. The CDR3 has 15 amino acids. CDR3: CASSSGQGSYGGYTF.

The rearrangement joins TRBV12-3 or TRBV12-4 to TRBJ1-5; TCRdb's assignment of TRBD1 cannot be checked, as there is no DNA. There are 15 residues in the CDR3. CDR3 residues: CASSRTGGSNQPQHF.

The chain carries TRBV3-1 and TRBJ1-1. CDR3 length: 13 amino acids. Germline V gene data show CDR1 as LGHDT and CDR2 as YNNKEL (reference sequence). This CDR3 is CASSQKMNTEAFF.

The J gene is TRBJ2-7, the V gene TRBV12-3 or TRBV12-4. CDR3 length: 12 amino acids. The CDR3 spells CASSLNTYEQYF.

This chain joins TRBV11-1 and TRBJ2-1; TCRdb's D gene call, TRBD2, goes unchecked for lack of DNA. This CDR3 region has 14 residues. Germline CDR1 is SGHAT and CDR2 is FQDESV (reference sequence). The chain's CDR3 is CASRSQRGASEQFF.

This rearrangement joins TRBV20-1 to TRBJ2-5; the D call from TCRdb, TRBD1, cannot be confirmed without DNA. Germline V gene data show CDR1 as DFQATT and CDR2 as SNEGSKA (reference sequence). The CDR3 sequence is 12 residues long. The CDR3 sequence is CSARGYQETQYF.

The chain uses TRBV5-4 and TRBJ2-7; TCRdb returns TRBD2, unconfirmable since there is no DNA. This CDR3 is built from 15 residues. Germline CDR1 and CDR2: SGHNT and YYREEE (reference sequence). The CDR3 here is CASSLSTSGGYEQYF.

The genes are TRBV6-6 and TRBJ2-7; TCRdb gives TRBD1 as the D gene, but with no DNA this cannot be confirmed. The CDR3 has 14 amino acids. In germline, CDR1 is MNHNY, CDR2 SVGAGI (reference sequence). The CDR3: CASSQGQGTYEQYF.

The chain is built from TRBV29-1 and TRBJ2-7; TCRdb's D gene call, TRBD2, goes unchecked for lack of DNA. Germline loops: CDR1 SQVTM, CDR2 ANQGSEA. The CDR3 sequence is 14 residues long. This CDR3 is CSVSGLAGVNEQYF.

This rearrangement joins TRBV7-2 to TRBJ1-1; TCRdb outputs TRBD1, but without DNA this stays unchecked. CDR3 length: 13 residues. CDR1 and CDR2 from the germline V gene are SGHTA and FQGNSA. CDR3 amino acids: CASSQGVNTEAFF.

This chain uses TRBV29-1 with TRBJ2-7. This CDR3 has 15 residues. Germline values: CDR1 SQVTM, CDR2 ANQGSEA. The CDR3 here is CSVEDLAGASYEQYF.

The rearrangement links TRBV7-2 to TRBJ2-4. The germline gives CDR1 SGHTA, CDR2 FQGNSA. The CDR3 consists of 15 residues. The CDR3 is CASRAGVLAKNIQYF.

CDR3 sequence reads: CASSFSTTTEAFF. The chain carries TRBV7-8 and TRBJ1-1. From germline, CDR1 is SGHVS and CDR2 FQNEAQ. CDR3 length: 13 residues.